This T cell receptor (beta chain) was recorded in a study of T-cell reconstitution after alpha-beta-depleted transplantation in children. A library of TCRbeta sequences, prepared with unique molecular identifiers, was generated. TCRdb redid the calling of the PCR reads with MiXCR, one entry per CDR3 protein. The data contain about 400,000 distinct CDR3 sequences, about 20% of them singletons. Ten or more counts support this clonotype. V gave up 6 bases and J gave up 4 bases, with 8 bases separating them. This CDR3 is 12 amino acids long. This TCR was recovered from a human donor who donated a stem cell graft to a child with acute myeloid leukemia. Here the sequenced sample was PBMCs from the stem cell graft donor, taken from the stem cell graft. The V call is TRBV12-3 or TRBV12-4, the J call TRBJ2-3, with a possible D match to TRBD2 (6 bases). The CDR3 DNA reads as TGTGCCAGCAGCCCGGGAGCAGATACGCAGTATTTT. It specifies CASSPGADTQYF.